The rows below give T cell receptor beta chains drawn from one sample of a study of cytomegalovirus exposure and HLA in healthy donors. Data came from immunoSEQ multiplex PCR; TCRdb stores just in-frame clones and leaves some out. The sample yields under 150,000 clones, just over 70% seen once. Sequencing was done on a sample of PBMCs. Receptor source: a woman in her fifties or sixties in good health and CMV-seropositive. The CDR3 runs from the conserved cysteine through the conserved F or W. Each record gives: CDR3 DNA, CDR3 protein, J gene, clone size, D gene, V gene. D genes are given only for firm matches. Not every row has a clone size; where given, it reads once, few, many or a size class.

TGTGCCAGCAGCCGGGACAGAAGCACAGATACGCAGTATTTT	CASSRDRSTDTQYF	TRBJ2-3	.	TRBD1	TRBV25-1
TGTGCCAGTAGTCCACAGGGGGCCCTATACAATGAGCAGTTCTTC	CASSPQGALYNEQFF	TRBJ2-1	.	TRBD1	TRBV19
TGTGCCAGCAGCCAAGCCGGGGAGGTTCAGCCCCAGCATTTT	CASSQAGEVQPQHF	TRBJ1-5	.	.	TRBV14
TGTGCCAGCTCCCCGACAGCGAGCTCTGGAAACACCATATATTTT	CASSPTASSGNTIYF	TRBJ1-3	.	.	TRBV18
TGTGCCAGTAGAGGACAGTACTCCTACGAGCAGTACTTC	CASRGQYSYEQYF	TRBJ2-7	.	.	TRBV19
TGTGCCAGCAGCCCAAGGACTAGCGGGGTCTCCTACGAGCAGTACTTC	CASSPRTSGVSYEQYF	TRBJ2-7	few	TRBD2	TRBV7-2
TGTGCCAGTAGGGACCCCGGGACAGGGGCCTATAATTCACCCCTCCACTTT	CASRDPGTGAYNSPLHF	TRBJ1-6	.	TRBD1	TRBV19
TGCGCCAGCAGTCAATCTAGGGGACAGATTCCGACCGGCACCGGGGAGCTGTTTTTT	CASSQSRGQIPTGTGELFF	TRBJ2-2	.	TRBD1	TRBV23-1
TGCGCCAGCAGCGGTAACCGACAGGACTCTGGGGCCAACGTCCTGACTTTC	CASSGNRQDSGANVLTF	TRBJ2-6	.	.	TRBV5-1
TGTGCCAGCAGTTCTAGACAGGGGGTGGCTAATGAAAAACTGTTTTTT	CASSSRQGVANEKLFF	TRBJ1-4	.	TRBD1	TRBV6-5
TGTGCCAGCAGCTTACTTGACAATGAGCAGTTCTTC	CASSLLDNEQFF	TRBJ2-1	.	.	TRBV7-9
TGTGCCAGCAGTCGGGATAGTCGGGAGCAGTACTTC	CASSRDSREQYF	TRBJ2-7	few	.	TRBV28
TGTGCCAGTAGTATAGTCGAGGGGGACCTAGCCAAAAACATTCAGTACTTC	CASSIVEGDLAKNIQYF	TRBJ2-4	.	.	TRBV19
TGTGCCAGCAGCCCTGGAATCGGGACACCACAAGGAGAGACCCAGTACTTC	CASSPGIGTPQGETQYF	TRBJ2-5	.	.	TRBV11-3
TGTGCCAGCAGTTACTCTGAACCTATAACCTACGAGCAGTACTTC	CASSYSEPITYEQYF	TRBJ2-7	.	.	TRBV6-5
TGTGCCAGCAGTTACTCCCCACAGGGGGTCTATGGCTACACCTTC	CASSYSPQGVYGYTF	TRBJ1-2	.	TRBD1	TRBV6-5
TGTGCCAGCAGTAAGGACAGGGGAGCTAACTATGGCTACACCTTC	CASSKDRGANYGYTF	TRBJ1-2	.	TRBD1	TRBV6-6
TGTGCCAGCAGCGAGACCGCAAGGGTTGCGGGGGGGCTTGGGAATGAGCAGTTCTTC	CASSETARVAGGLGNEQFF	TRBJ2-1	.	TRBD2	TRBV9
TGTGCCAGTAGTATTGGGTCTAGCGGGGGGCCGGGGTACTTC	CASSIGSSGGPGYF	TRBJ2-5	.	TRBD2	TRBV19
TGTGCCAGTAGTACAGCCAGGACAACCGGGGAGCTGTTTTTT	CASSTARTTGELFF	TRBJ2-2	once	.	TRBV19
TGTGCCAGCTCACTACAGGGAGGGAGCTCCTACGAGCAGTACTTC	CASSLQGGSSYEQYF	TRBJ2-7	.	.	TRBV18
TGCGCCAGCAGCTTGACCGGGGAGAAGTACAATGAGCAGTTCTTC	CASSLTGEKYNEQFF	TRBJ2-1	.	.	TRBV5-1
TGTGCCAGCAGTGATGTAGCCGGGGCCCAGTACTTC	CASSDVAGAQYF	TRBJ2-5	.	.	TRBV25-1
TGTGCCAGCAGAACTCTGATCCATGAAGCTTTCTTT	CASRTLIHEAFF	TRBJ1-1	.	.	TRBV6-1
TGTGCCAGTAGTGCGAGACGGGAACACTACGAGCAGTACTTC	CASSARREHYEQYF	TRBJ2-7	few	.	TRBV19
TGTGCCAGCAGCTGGGGACAGGGCCCAAACTATGGCTACACCTTC	CASSWGQGPNYGYTF	TRBJ1-2	.	TRBD1	TRBV7-3
TGTGCCAGCAGCTCAGGACAGGGGATAATGACAGATACGCAGTATTTT	CASSSGQGIMTDTQYF	TRBJ2-3	.	TRBD1	TRBV5-8
TGTGCCAGCAGTTTATCGGGACAGGGAACCTCGGTCTATGGCTACACCTTC	CASSLSGQGTSVYGYTF	TRBJ1-2	.	TRBD1	TRBV28
TGTGCCAGCAGTGAATCGGACAACTACATCTATGGCTACACCTTC	CASSESDNYIYGYTF	TRBJ1-2	.	.	TRBV25-1
TGTGCCAGCAGCTTGGACAGGGGCACTGAAGCTTTCTTT	CASSLDRGTEAFF	TRBJ1-1	once	TRBD1	TRBV5-4
TGTGCCAGCAGCAGCACGACAGGGATTGGAAACACCATATATTTT	CASSSTTGIGNTIYF	TRBJ1-3	.	TRBD1	TRBV11-2
TGTGCCAGCAGCTTACGAGACAGGGGGCCAAGCTCCTATAATTCACCCCTCCACTTT	CASSLRDRGPSSYNSPLHF	TRBJ1-6	.	TRBD1	TRBV11-3
TGCAGCGTTTCTGGGCAGAATCAGCCCCAGCATTTT	CSVSGQNQPQHF	TRBJ1-5	.	.	TRBV29-1
TGTGCCAGCAGCGCTGACGGGGTGTATGGCTACACCTTC	CASSADGVYGYTF	TRBJ1-2	.	.	TRBV5-4
TGCGCCAGCAGTGACGACAGTTATACCTTGAATGAGCAGTTCTTC	CASSDDSYTLNEQFF	TRBJ2-1	.	.	TRBV10-1
TGTGCCACCAGCAGAGGACAGGGGCTGGACACCGGGGAGCTGTTTTTT	CATSRGQGLDTGELFF	TRBJ2-2	.	TRBD1	TRBV15
TGTGCCAGCAGCTTGCAGGGGGAGTATCAGCCCCAGCATTTT	CASSLQGEYQPQHF	TRBJ1-5	.	TRBD1	TRBV5-8